These 16 T cell receptor beta chains came from one sample sequenced in a study of T-cell memory formation after mild COVID-19. TCRdb reprocessed the 5' RACE reads via MiXCR and lists one record per CDR3 protein. The sample holds hundreds of thousands of distinct CDR3 sequences, roughly 17% seen once. Sequencing input: PBMCs or a T cell subset sorted from them (not recorded which). The receptors shown here come from an adult woman who had mild COVID-19 (a few samples of this study predate the infection). Cell type and time point are not known.

This clonotype occurred a few times. The chain couples TRBV4-3 to TRBJ2-2, with 10 bases that match TRBD2. CDR1 LGHNA and CDR2 YSLEER come from the germline V gene. The V segment lost 0 bases and the J segment 6 bases; nucleotides outside the gene matches: 7. The CDR3 totals 17 residues. CDR3 loop: CASSQDHPGLAAGELFF. CDR3 in DNA: TGCGCCAGCAGCCAAGATCACCCCGGACTAGCGGCCGGGGAGCTGTTTTTT.

This rearrangement joins TRBV19 to TRBJ2-6; a possible D gene is TRBD2 (5 bases). Germline CDR1 LNHDA, CDR2 SQIVND (reference sequence). Trimming shortened V by 7 bases and J by 1 base, and 11 bases separated the two germline ends. The CDR3 totals 15 residues. CDR3 loop: CASNPRGSGANVLTF. CDR3 coding DNA: TGTGCCAGTAACCCCCGGGGATCTGGGGCCAACGTCCTGACTTTC.

The CDR3: CASSRGGQTYNEQFF. CDR3 sequence (DNA): TGTGCCAGCAGCCGAGGGGGGCAGACCTACAATGAGCAGTTCTTC. The chain is built from TRBV3-1 and TRBJ2-1; D tentatively reads TRBD1 or TRBD2 (6 bases each). CDR3 length equals 15 residues. CDR1 and CDR2 (germline): LGHDT, YNNKEL (reference sequence). The V and J ends lost 4 bases and 2 bases respectively, with 12 bases between them.

The rearrangement joins TRBV11-2 to TRBJ1-2; 7 positions agree with TRBD1. J gave up 1 base and V 4 bases, and 6 bases lay outside the gene matches. The V gene's germline CDR1 is SGHAT and CDR2 FQNNGV. The CDR3 runs to 15 residues. The CDR3 loop is CASSYRDSFNYGYTF. CDR3 DNA: TGTGCCAGCAGCTACCGGGACAGCTTTAACTATGGCTACACCTTC. The whole variable domain, filled in from reference TRBV11-2 and TRBJ1-2, reads EAGVAQSPRYKIIEKRQSVAFWCNPISGHATLYWYQQILGQGPKLLIQFQNNGVVDDSQLPKDRFSAERLKGVDSTLKIQPAKLEDSAVYLCASSYRDSFNYGYTFGSGTRLTVV.

V is TRBV7-2 and J is TRBJ2-2, with 14 bases matching TRBD2. The V gene's germline CDR1 is SGHTA and CDR2 FQGNSA. The CDR3 has 16 amino acids. After removal of 5 bases from V and 6 bases from J, the junction contained 5 bases not matched to a gene. CDR3 protein: CASSPGTSGRPGELFF. As DNA, the CDR3 is TGTGCCAGCAGCCCGGGGACTAGCGGGAGACCCGGGGAGCTGTTTTTT.

V is TRBV6-2 or TRBV6-3 and J is TRBJ1-1; 11 positions agree with TRBD1. V gave up 8 bases and J gave up 4 bases; unmatched junction bases: 12. The CDR3 totals 16 residues. Germline CDR1 and CDR2: MNHEY and SVGEGT. CDR3 region: CASLNPDRGRGTEAFF. The CDR3 DNA reads as TGTGCCAGCCTAAATCCGGACAGGGGGCGCGGCACTGAAGCTTTCTTT.

The chain is built from TRBV10-3 and TRBJ2-7; either TRBD1 or TRBD2 may fit D (7 bases each). Trimming stripped 6 bases from V and 1 base from J, with 16 bases between. Germline CDR1 ENHRY, CDR2 SYGVKD. The CDR3 runs 15 residues. In DNA form, the CDR3 reads TGTGCCATCAGGAGACAGGGAGGGGGATCCTACGAGCAGTACTTC. Translation gives CAIRRQGGGSYEQYF.

This chain joins TRBV27 and TRBJ2-2, with 8 bases that match TRBD2. V trimming: 5 bases; J trimming: 1 base; junction bases outside the gene matches: 6. The germline gives CDR1 MNHEY, CDR2 SMNVEV (reference sequence). The CDR3 consists of 16 residues. The CDR3 nucleotides read TGTGCCAGCAGTCCAATAGCGGGGCTGAACACCGGGGAGCTGTTTTTT. Translated, it gives CASSPIAGLNTGELFF.

This clonotype has a handful of counts. The gene calls are TRBV7-9 and TRBJ2-2, with D tentatively TRBD2 (7 bases). V was clipped by 2 bases and J by 10 bases, with 14 bases between them. Germline-derived CDR1 and CDR2 are SEHNR and FQNEAQ (reference sequence). The CDR3 spans 14 residues. The CDR3 sequence: CASSLRRGPKELFF. CDR3 DNA sequence: TGTGCCAGCAGCTTAAGGCGGGGGCCGAAGGAGCTGTTTTTT.

This clonotype was seen a handful of times. The V gene is TRBV20-1, the J gene TRBJ2-7; TRBD2 matches 11 bases. CDR3 length: 17 residues. Trimming removed 2 bases from V and 6 bases from J; junction bases left unmatched: 15. Germline values: CDR1 DFQATT, CDR2 SNEGSKA (reference sequence). The CDR3 here is CSARSPTSGIPLAEQYF. As DNA, the CDR3 is TGCAGTGCTAGATCTCCGACTAGCGGGATCCCTCTAGCCGAGCAGTACTTC.

This clonotype was recorded many times. This rearrangement joins TRBV5-1 to TRBJ2-7, with D perhaps TRBD2 (8 bases). CDR1 is SGHRS, CDR2 YFSETQ, per germline. V was trimmed by 7 bases and J by 2 bases, leaving 16 bases between them. The CDR3 has 14 residues. The CDR3 nucleotides read TGCGCCAGCTCTCGGGAGGGACAGACCTACGAGCAGTACTTC. The encoded protein is CASSREGQTYEQYF.

The CDR3 DNA reads as TGTGCCAGCAGCTTGGAGGGGCGTTCACCCCTCCACTTT. It translates to CASSLEGRSPLHF. V and J are TRBV5-6 and TRBJ1-6, with a weak D call TRBD1 (5 bases). The V gene's germline CDR1 is SGHDT and CDR2 YYEEEE. This CDR3 spans 13 amino acids. Trimming stripped 0 bases from V and 9 bases from J, with 7 bases between.

The chain carries TRBV20-1 and TRBJ1-1, with TRBD1 matching 7 bases. Trimming took 6 bases from V and 0 from J; bases not matched to a gene: 4. This CDR3 has 13 amino acids. Germline V lookup: CDR1 DFQATT, CDR2 SNEGSKA (reference sequence). The CDR3 protein is CSAPDRLNTEAFF. CDR3 nucleotide sequence: TGCAGTGCCCCGGACAGGCTGAACACTGAAGCTTTCTTT.

In this sample, this clonotype turned up many times. V and J are TRBV3-1 and TRBJ1-2; maybe TRBD1 (5 bases). The CDR3 loop spans 14 amino acids. CDR1 is LGHDT and CDR2 is YNNKEL in the germline V gene (reference sequence). V was shortened by 3 bases and J by 8 bases, with 16 bases between the two germline ends. The CDR3 spells CASSHRESKRGYTF. The CDR3 region has the DNA TGTGCCAGCAGCCACAGGGAATCGAAAAGAGGCTACACCTTC.

This clonotype was counted between two and nine times. In DNA form, the CDR3 reads TGTGCCAGCAGCGTCAGGGACGGCAATCAGCCCCAGCATTTT. This encodes CASSVRDGNQPQHF. The chain couples TRBV12-3 or TRBV12-4 to TRBJ1-5, with a tentative D call TRBD1 (5 bases). The CDR3 runs 14 residues. With 6 bases removed from V and 2 bases from J, the gap between germline ends came to 11 bases.

This clonotype was observed many times. The chain joins TRBV6-4 to TRBJ2-1; TRBD2 is a possible D gene (7 bases). V was clipped by 6 bases and J by 6 bases, with 36 bases between them. This CDR3 has 21 residues. The germline V gene has CDR1 MRHNA and CDR2 SNTAGT. CDR3 nucleotides: TGTGCCAGCAGCACCAAATTGACAAGACAAGGGGGTGGCGGGAGTGGCAATGAGCAGTTCTTC. Translated, it gives CASSTKLTRQGGGGSGNEQFF.